The following is a TCR beta chain sequence with its context. Antigen specificity is unknown. Diagnoses were established using clinical symptoms, serum thyroxine and TRAb, thyroid ultrasound and orbital computed tomography. Between the trimmed V and J ends, which lost 2 bases and 5 bases, there was a span of 9 bases. The CDR3 runs to 13 residues. Germline V gene sequence: CDR1 MDHEN, CDR2 SYDVKM. The sample belongs to a study of T cells in Graves' hyperthyroidism and ophthalmopathy. Study-wide results and caveats: Blood also contained most expanded thyroid clonotypes above 0.001.

From RNA transcripts, TCR beta CDR3 regions were amplified. First-round RT-PCR with HTBI primers amplified the TCR CDR3 region. Each CDR3 protein gets one entry after TCRdb re-called the multiplex PCR reads with MiXCR. The table includes about 300,000 distinct CDR3 sequences, around a fifth detected once. Sequenced material: blood. V is TRBV28 and J is TRBJ1-2, with a possible D match to TRBD1 (5 bases). The TCR was taken from a man in his fifties with Graves' ophthalmopathy. CDR3 DNA sequence: TGTGCCAGCAGTTTAGGGACTTCTTATGGCTACACCTTC. It is translated as CASSLGTSYGYTF.